This entry lists 20 T cell receptor beta chains sequenced from one sample in a study of T-cell reconstitution after alpha-beta-depleted transplantation in children (dated by TCRdb to 2016 to 2017). Library preparation was by PCR. Sequenced on an Illumina HiSeq 2500. Molecular barcoding was employed in the preparation of TCR libraries, with unique molecular identifiers being used to normalize TCRbeta repertoire quantification. TCRdb reran the public reads through fastp at Q25 and MiXCR, keeping productive beta chains. Each entry merges the rows of one CDR3 protein and shows their most common DNA and genes. This sample has 250,000 to 300,000 distinct CDR3 sequences in its table, and around 9.6% of those were observed once. Jointly, the top ten make up roughly a tenth of the sample. The sequencing used PBMCs from the stem cell graft donor, collected from the stem cell graft. These receptors came from a human donor who donated a stem cell graft to a child with SCID.

The V gene is TRBV12-3 or TRBV12-4, the J gene TRBJ1-2; D not certain. The V end lost 5 bases, the J end lost 1 base, and 8 bases lay between the germline ends. The CDR3 runs to 13 residues. CDR3 amino acids: CASSRPLNYGYTF. The CDR3 DNA follows: TGTGCCAGCAGTCGACCTCTTAACTATGGCTACACCTTC.

This clonotype was seen only a few times. This chain links TRBV5-1 with TRBJ2-7; 12 positions match TRBD2. CDR3 length: 16 residues. CDR1 and CDR2 (germline): SGHRS, YFSETQ. V gave up 2 bases and J gave up 5 bases; unmatched junction bases: 8. CDR3 bases: TGCGCCAGCAGCTTAAACGGACTAGCGGGGATCGACGAGCAGTACTTC. Protein product: CASSLNGLAGIDEQYF. The full variable domain, its missing parts supplied by reference TRBV5-1 and TRBJ2-7, is KAGVTQTPRYLIKTRGQQVTLSCSPISGHRSVSWYQQTPGQGLQFLFEYFSETQRNKGNFPGRFSGRQFSNSRSEMNVSTLELGDSALYLCASSLNGLAGIDEQYFGPGTRLTVT.

In this sample, this clonotype turned up a few times. The chain has TRBV6-1 and TRBJ2-7, with D unresolved. The V and J ends lost 1 base and 2 bases respectively, with 6 bases between them. The germline V gene encodes CDR1 MNHNS and CDR2 SASEGT. This CDR3 contains 13 residues. The CDR3 is CASSEVAPYEQYF. CDR3 sequence (DNA): TGTGCCAGCAGTGAAGTGGCTCCCTACGAGCAGTACTTC.

DNA of the CDR3: TGTGCCAGCAGCCCCAATCGACTGGTTCAAGAGACCCAGTACTTC. Protein sequence: CASSPNRLVQETQYF. This chain links TRBV11-2 with TRBJ2-5; D gene uncertain. CDR3 length: 15 residues. Germline V gene lookup returns CDR1 SGHAT and CDR2 FQNNGV. Deletions cut 5 bases from V and 2 bases from J, with 15 bases between.

This clonotype was found a few times. This chain links TRBV20-1 with TRBJ2-7; 7 bases are shared with TRBD1. Trimming took 1 base from V and 4 from J; bases not matched to a gene: 7. The CDR3 is 14 residues long. Germline V CDR1 and CDR2: DFQATT, SNEGSKA (reference sequence). CDR3 sequence (DNA): TGCAGTGCTAGAGTACAGGGGCAGGCATACGAGCAGTACTTC. Its protein product is CSARVQGQAYEQYF.

The chain combines TRBV7-9 with TRBJ1-5; 8 bases line up with TRBD1. Germline V gene sequence: CDR1 SEHNR, CDR2 FQNEAQ (reference sequence). V lost 5 bases and J lost 7; bases outside the gene matches: 7. CDR3 size: 14 residues. CDR3 sequence: CASSHETGAQPQHF. The DNA of the CDR3 is TGTGCCAGCAGCCACGAGACAGGGGCACAGCCCCAGCATTTT. Full variable domain (rest looked up from reference TRBV7-9 and TRBJ1-5): DTGVSQNPRHKITKRGQNVTFRCDPISEHNRLYWYRQTLGQGPEFLTYFQNEAQLEKSRLLSDRFSAERPKGSFSTLEIQRTEQGDSAMYLCASSHETGAQPQHFGDGTRLSIL.

The chain is built from TRBV12-3 or TRBV12-4 and TRBJ1-1; tentatively, D is TRBD1 (5 bases). The CDR3 is 16 amino acids. With 4 bases removed from V and 1 base from J, the gap between germline ends came to 16 bases. The CDR3 here is CASSSAPRDGNTEAFF. The CDR3 bases are TGTGCCAGCAGTTCGGCACCCCGGGACGGGAACACTGAAGCTTTCTTT.

The chain uses TRBV3-1 and TRBJ1-5; weak D call: TRBD1 (6 bases). Germline V gives CDR1 LGHDT, CDR2 YNNKEL (reference sequence). The CDR3 runs to 15 residues. V lost 3 bases, J lost 6 bases, and 15 bases lay in between. CDR3 residues: CASSHGEGGRQPQHF. CDR3 coding DNA: TGTGCCAGCAGCCATGGCGAGGGGGGGCGTCAGCCCCAGCATTTT. The variable domain in full, completed from reference TRBV3-1 and TRBJ1-5, reads DTAVSQTPKYLVTQMGNDKSIKCEQNLGHDTMYWYKQDSKKFLKIMFSYNNKELIINETVPNRFSPKSPDKAHLNLHINSLELGDSAVYFCASSHGEGGRQPQHFGDGTRLSIL.

This clonotype has only a few counts. The rearrangement joins TRBV27 to TRBJ2-5; tentatively, D is TRBD2 (6 bases). V was pared by 0 bases and J by 5 bases, with 13 bases between. The CDR3 length is 15 residues. CDR1 MNHEY and CDR2 SMNVEV come from the germline V gene (reference sequence). Written as DNA, the CDR3 is TGTGCCAGCAGTTTATCGTGGGGGGTCCGGGAGACCCAGTACTTC. Its protein is CASSLSWGVRETQYF.

Details on this clonotype: The junction and the germline gene differ at one end; a read error may be behind it. The CDR3 nucleotides read TGTGCCAGCAGCTCCAACAGTGAAGCTTTCTTT. It codes for CASSSNSEAFF. This chain joins TRBV7-9 and TRBJ1-1; D is ambiguous. CDR1 and CDR2 from the germline V gene are SEHNR and FQNEAQ (reference sequence). This CDR3 has 11 amino acids.

This clonotype was detected only a few times. The chain joins TRBV7-3 to TRBJ2-7, with TRBD1 matching over 8 bases. V was pared by 3 bases and J by 7 bases, with 2 bases of the junction left unmatched. Germline loops: CDR1 SGHTA, CDR2 FQGTGA. CDR3 size: 12 residues. This CDR3 is CASSLDRVEQYF. The CDR3 DNA follows: TGTGCCAGCAGCTTGGACAGGGTTGAGCAGTACTTC.

Only a few counts were recorded for this clonotype. This rearrangement joins TRBV5-1 to TRBJ2-2, with TRBD1 matching over 7 bases. This CDR3 region has 16 residues. CDR1 is SGHRS, CDR2 YFSETQ, per germline. V lost 3 bases to trimming and J lost 4 bases; unmatched junction nucleotides: 9. CDR3 nucleotide sequence: TGCGCCAGCAGCTGGGGGTCGACAGGGTCCACCGGGGAGCTGTTTTTT. Protein product: CASSWGSTGSTGELFF.

This clonotype was seen a handful of times. This chain connects TRBV29-1 to TRBJ2-3; a possible D gene is TRBD2 (6 bases). Germline assignment: CDR1 SQVTM and CDR2 ANQGSEA. The CDR3 extends over 12 amino acids. V lost 4 bases and J lost 3, with 8 bases in between. The CDR3 is CSVGGVTDTQYF. CDR3 DNA sequence: TGCAGCGTTGGGGGGGTGACAGATACGCAGTATTTT.

The V call is TRBV7-8, the J call TRBJ1-2; D gene unclear. The CDR3 is made up of 15 amino acids. The germline V and J ends were trimmed by 1 base and 0 bases, with 9 bases remaining between them. Germline V gene data show CDR1 as SGHVS and CDR2 as FQNEAQ. CDR3 bases: TGTGCCAGCAGCTTAGGCGGATCTACTAACTATGGCTACACCTTC. It encodes CASSLGGSTNYGYTF.

The J gene is TRBJ1-5, the V gene TRBV10-3, with TRBD1 matching 9 bases. Looked up from germline, CDR1 is ENHRY and CDR2 is SYGVKD. CDR3 length equals 15 residues. V lost 0 bases, J lost 6 bases, and 3 bases stayed unmatched. In DNA, the CDR3 is TGTGCCATCAGTGAGTCACAGGGGGCAGGTCAGCCCCAGCATTTT. Its protein is CAISESQGAGQPQHF.

The chain joins TRBV7-9 to TRBJ2-7; no definite D call. This CDR3 contains 12 residues. Between the trimmed V and J ends, which lost 5 bases and 2 bases, there was a span of 7 bases. Per germline, CDR1 SEHNR and CDR2 FQNEAQ (reference sequence). The CDR3 DNA reads as TGTGCCAGCAGCATCCTGGCCTACGAGCAGTACTTC. This translates into CASSILAYEQYF. Full variable domain (outside the CDR3, taken from reference TRBV7-9 and TRBJ2-7): DTGVSQNPRHKITKRGQNVTFRCDPISEHNRLYWYRQTLGQGPEFLTYFQNEAQLEKSRLLSDRFSAERPKGSFSTLEIQRTEQGDSAMYLCASSILAYEQYFGPGTRLTVT.

V is TRBV5-1 and J is TRBJ2-1, with 8 bases matching TRBD2. Unmatched junction bases numbered 4, after V lost 0 bases and J lost 2 bases. The CDR3 spans 16 residues. Per germline, CDR1 SGHRS and CDR2 YFSETQ. The CDR3, as DNA: TGCGCCAGCAGCTTGGCGGGGGGGGTCACCTACAATGAGCAGTTCTTC. Its translation: CASSLAGGVTYNEQFF.

CDR3: CASSSLAGSSNEQFF. The CDR3 DNA is TGTGCCAGCAGCTCACTAGCGGGGTCTTCAAATGAGCAGTTCTTC. The chain uses TRBV12-3 or TRBV12-4 and TRBJ2-1; 10 bases match TRBD2. There are 15 residues in the CDR3. The V segment lost 6 bases and the J segment 7 bases; nucleotides outside the gene matches: 9.

This clonotype has a handful of counts. The chain uses TRBV18 and TRBJ2-7, with D possibly called TRBD1 or TRBD2 (5 bases each). Deletions cut 1 base from V and 3 bases from J, with 13 bases between. CDR1 KGHSH and CDR2 LQKENI come from the germline V gene. The CDR3 contains 15 residues. In nucleotides, the CDR3 is TGTGCCAGCTCACCACTTGGGGACCTTTTCTACGAGCAGTACTTC. Protein: CASSPLGDLFYEQYF.

This clonotype has a count of ten or more. The chain employs TRBV20-1 and TRBJ2-7; 8 bases map to TRBD1. This CDR3 region has 11 residues. The V segment lost 5 bases and the J segment 5 bases; nucleotides outside the gene matches: 2. In germline, CDR1 is DFQATT, CDR2 SNEGSKA (reference sequence). The CDR3 DNA sequence: TGCAGTGCTTACAGGGGGAACGAGCAGTACTTC. This gives the protein CSAYRGNEQYF.